This T cell receptor beta chain was identified during a study of human T cells and chemical hapten exposure. Study context: The sensitizer, 2% DPC, was used on about 2 cm by about 2 cm of upper inner arm skin. Per-sample TCR yields varied mainly from small pooled library volume differences.

Documented time point: patch test 2, 6 weeks after DPC sensitization. The treatment is: therapeutic diphenylcyclopropenone sensitization with weekly scalp DPC. With V trimmed by 3 bases and J by 0 bases, 4 bases remained unmatched. The CDR3 is 15 amino acids. Germline CDR1 MGHRA, CDR2 YSYEKL. TCRdb used MiXCR to reprocess the RACE reads, holding one entry per CDR3 protein. The sample yields approximately 110,000 distinct CDR3 sequences, approximately 8.8% seen once. This clonotype was counted between two and nine times. Its antigen is not known. Study observations and caveats: Significantly more large CDR3 similarity clusters arose among expanded TCRs than among controls.

Sequenced material: whole blood, taken in connection with sensitization to the hapten diphenylcyclopropenone (DPC). This receptor was taken from a woman aged 40 to 55 with alopecia areata. Some clones in this sample may be carry-over from other donors' samples. This rearrangement joins TRBV4-1 to TRBJ1-2; 7 positions match TRBD1. This CDR3 is CASSHPQGANYGYTF. The CDR3 DNA sequence: TGCGCCAGCAGCCACCCGCAGGGGGCTAACTATGGCTACACCTTC.